The source of this T cell receptor beta chain is a study of control samples from healthy donors and cancer patients. Germline CDR1 is MDHEN and CDR2 is SYDVKM. The CDR3 is 15 amino acids. Between the trimmed V and J ends, which lost 3 bases and 0 bases, there was a span of 9 bases. The table came from immunoSEQ multiplex PCR; TCRdb's copy has only in-frame clones and leaves some out. The data contain 150,000 or so clones, roughly 94% of them singletons. Sequenced material: blood. This clonotype originated in a man in his forties in good health. The chain couples TRBV28 to TRBJ1-3; D not resolved. The DNA for the CDR3 is TGTGCCAGCAGTTTCTTACGGGGCTCTGGAAACACCATATATTTT. This codes for CASSFLRGSGNTIYF. Complete variable domain (other parts from reference TRBV28 and TRBJ1-3): DVKVTQSSRYLVKRTGEKVFLECVQDMDHENMFWYRQDPGLGLRLIYFSYDVKMKEKGDIPEGYSVSREKKERFSLILESASTNQTSMYLCASSFLRGSGNTIYFGEGSWLTVV.